This is a list of T cell receptor beta chains from one sample in a study of somatic mutations in cytotoxic T cells in rheumatoid arthritis. TCRdb's copy holds only in-frame clones and misses some; the assay was immunoSEQ multiplex PCR. The repertoire holds 13,000 to 15,000 clones, with about three quarters as singletons. Sequencing was performed on CD8+ T cells sorted from blood. These receptors were taken from an adult with rheumatoid arthritis. Each CDR3 is given with its conserved first and last residue. A D gene is named only where the DNA matches it firmly. Clone size is stated in some rows and not others, as once, few, many or a class when expanded.

TRBV7-6	.	TRBJ2-7	.	CASSPGPGGVGEQYF	TGTGCCAGCAGCCCAGGACCTGGTGGGGTCGGCGAGCAGTACTTC
TRBV10-2	TRBD1	TRBJ1-1	.	CASSLTTGLLAEAFF	TGCGCCAGCAGCCTCACGACAGGGCTATTAGCTGAAGCTTTCTTT
TRBV10-3	.	TRBJ1-3	.	CAIKAGSGNTIYF	TGTGCCATCAAAGCAGGGTCCGGAAACACCATATATTTT
TRBV9	.	TRBJ2-1	few	CASTGSQASYNEQFF	TGTGCCAGCACAGGCTCTCAGGCCTCTTACAATGAGCAGTTCTTC
TRBV5-4	TRBD1	TRBJ2-7	.	CATGDRDIEQYF	TGTGCCACCGGGGACAGGGATATCGAGCAGTACTTC
TRBV19	.	TRBJ1-2	.	CASSIDEIANYGYTF	TGTGCCAGTAGTATAGACGAGATAGCTAACTATGGCTACACCTTC
TRBV19	TRBD1	TRBJ2-5	.	CASSMTGATQETQYF	TGTGCCAGTAGTATGACAGGGGCGACCCAAGAGACCCAGTACTTC
TRBV2	TRBD1	TRBJ2-7	.	CASSVNRGPTYEQYF	TGTGCCAGCAGTGTTAACAGGGGGCCCACCTACGAGCAGTACTTC
TRBV27	TRBD1	TRBJ2-5	.	CASSYSTGLETQYF	TGTGCCAGCAGTTACTCGACAGGGCTGGAGACCCAGTACTTC
TRBV11-1	.	TRBJ1-2	.	CASSLSGVYGYTF	TGTGCCAGCAGCCTCAGCGGGGTCTATGGCTACACCTTC
TRBV7-9	.	TRBJ1-2	few	CASSHRADYGYTF	TGTGCCAGCAGCCACAGGGCGGACTATGGCTACACCTTC
TRBV28	.	TRBJ2-3	.	CASTPPAQRGTDTQYF	TGTGCCAGCACCCCCCCAGCTCAGCGGGGCACAGATACGCAGTATTTT
TRBV19	.	TRBJ2-7	.	CASSILSGLGYEQYF	TGTGCCAGTAGTATTCTGTCAGGGCTCGGCTACGAGCAGTACTTC
TRBV20-1	.	TRBJ2-4	.	CGGWSGNIQYF	TGTGGGGGCTGGTCGGGGAACATTCAGTACTTC